The 19 T cell receptor beta chains below come from one sample, sequenced in a study of CD8 T cells in acute hepatitis C reinfection. Time point in this sample: naive CD8 control sorted from an acute-time-point sample. The protocol was immunoSEQ multiplex PCR, while the TCRdb copy is restricted to in-frame clones and leaves out a portion. Here the sample spans approximately 40,000 clones, 80% to 90% being singletons. The sequenced sample consisted of naive CD8+ T cells from PBMCs. These receptors originate from a young woman who spontaneously cleared hepatitis C infection.

V is TRBV5-1 and J is TRBJ2-7; TRBD2 agrees at 9 bases. From germline, CDR1 is SGHRS and CDR2 YFSETQ. The CDR3 has 15 residues. V lost 0 bases and J lost 3; bases outside the gene matches: 4. CDR3 residues: CASSLDSGGFYEQYF. The CDR3 nucleotides read TGCGCCAGCAGCTTGGATAGCGGGGGATTCTACGAGCAGTACTTC.

This clone was detected once. The V and J genes are TRBV4-1 and TRBJ2-3; D not certain. Germline CDR1 reads MGHRA; CDR2 reads YSYEKL. This CDR3 is built from 14 residues. Trimming cost V 1 base and J 2 bases, with 7 bases left between them. The DNA for the CDR3 is TGCGCCAGCAGCCAAGGCTACACCACAGATACGCAGTATTTT. Its translation is CASSQGYTTDTQYF.

The chain recombines TRBV6-1 with TRBJ2-7; D call uncertain. Trimming pared 4 bases from V and 2 bases from J, leaving 15 bases between. Germline V lookup: CDR1 MNHNS, CDR2 SASEGT. The length of the CDR3 is 15 residues. This CDR3 reads CASSVGSRGTYEQYF. In nucleotides, the CDR3 is TGTGCCAGCAGTGTGGGCTCCCGAGGAACCTACGAGCAGTACTTC.

The chain employs TRBV28 and TRBJ1-5; D possibly corresponds to TRBD1 (6 bases). V gave up 5 bases and J gave up 3 bases, with 29 bases separating them. Germline V gene data show CDR1 as MDHEN and CDR2 as SYDVKM. This CDR3 region has 20 residues. This CDR3 is CASSHSPSLRDMSYNQPQHF. CDR3 DNA: TGTGCCAGCAGTCACTCCCCCTCACTCCGGGACATGTCTTACAATCAGCCCCAGCATTTT.

The gene calls are TRBV7-6 and TRBJ2-7; the match to TRBD1 covers 8 bases. The CDR3 loop spans 14 amino acids. Trimming removed 5 bases from V and 5 bases from J; junction bases left unmatched: 8. Germline CDR1 SGHVS, CDR2 FNYEAQ. The CDR3 reads CASSDRDRLNEQYF. CDR3 sequence (DNA): TGTGCCAGCAGCGACCGGGACAGGCTTAACGAGCAGTACTTC.

The genes are TRBV12-5 and TRBJ2-7; 9 nucleotides line up with TRBD1. Germline V gene data show CDR1 as LGHNT and CDR2 as FRNRAP. J gave up 2 bases and V 0 bases, and 2 bases lay outside the gene matches. This CDR3 comprises 15 residues. The CDR3 region is CASGLVRDRAYEQYF. In nucleotides, the CDR3 is TGTGCTAGTGGTTTGGTAAGGGACAGGGCCTACGAGCAGTACTTC.

This chain joins TRBV6-5 and TRBJ2-5; 7 nucleotides align to TRBD2. Germline lookup yields CDR1 MNHEY and CDR2 SVGAGI. The V gene end was trimmed by 2 bases and the J gene end by 4 bases; junction bases not matched to a gene: 10. This CDR3 has 16 residues. The CDR3 DNA sequence: TGTGCCAGCAGTTACCCGGAGGAGGGGAGGGTAGAGACCCAGTACTTC. This codes for CASSYPEEGRVETQYF.

In its sample, this clone was seen a few times. The gene calls are TRBV7-9 and TRBJ1-5, with 7 nucleotides matching TRBD1. The J segment lost 5 bases and the V segment lost 4 bases, leaving 11 bases of the junction unmatched. Germline lookup yields CDR1 SEHNR and CDR2 FQNEAQ (reference sequence). The CDR3 contains 16 residues. The CDR3 reads CASSSDLTGMDQPQHF. CDR3 nucleotides: TGTGCCAGCAGCTCCGACTTGACAGGGATGGATCAGCCCCAGCATTTT.

The V call is TRBV2, the J call TRBJ2-7; the D is unclear. Per germline, CDR1 SNHLY and CDR2 FYNNEI. V lost 6 bases, J lost 4 bases, and 7 bases lay in between. The CDR3 spans 11 residues. CDR3 coding DNA: TGTGCCAGCAGCCCTCCATACGAGCAGTACTTC. Its translation: CASSPPYEQYF. Using reference TRBV2 and TRBJ2-7 for the parts outside the CDR3, the full variable domain is EPEVTQTPSHQVTQMGQEVILRCVPISNHLYFYWYRQILGQKVEFLVSFYNNEISEKSEIFDDQFSVERPDGSNFTLKIRSTKLEDSAMYFCASSPPYEQYFGPGTRLTVT.

The chain combines TRBV27 with TRBJ2-5, with TRBD2 matching over 7 bases. Germline CDR1 and CDR2: MNHEY and SMNVEV (reference sequence). Germline trimming cut 5 bases from V and 0 bases from J; bases unmatched to any gene: 3. CDR3 length: 14 amino acids. CDR3 amino acids: CASSPRGDQETQYF. The CDR3 bases are TGTGCCAGCAGTCCTCGGGGGGACCAAGAGACCCAGTACTTC.

This chain joins TRBV25-1 and TRBJ1-1; D may be TRBD1 (6 bases). From germline, CDR1 is MGHDK and CDR2 SYGVNS. The CDR3 is 11 amino acids. V lost 4 bases and J 11 bases, leaving 11 bases between the germline ends. The CDR3 DNA sequence: TGTGCCAGCAGTGTTACAGGGTACGCTTTCTTT. It codes for CASSVTGYAFF.

This rearrangement joins TRBV7-9 to TRBJ2-5, with TRBD1 matching 7 bases. Per germline, CDR1 SEHNR and CDR2 FQNEAQ (reference sequence). J gave up 3 bases and V 5 bases, and 6 bases lay outside the gene matches. The CDR3 sequence is 14 residues long. CDR3 nucleotide sequence: TGTGCCAGCAGCGCGCAGGGGGATAAAGAGACCCAGTACTTC. Protein: CASSAQGDKETQYF.

The V gene is TRBV7-9, the J gene TRBJ2-5; D might be TRBD1 (6 bases). Deletions cut 3 bases from V and 4 bases from J, with 12 bases between. Germline V gene sequence: CDR1 SEHNR, CDR2 FQNEAQ (reference sequence). The CDR3 spans 14 residues. The CDR3 nucleotides are TGTGCCAGCAGCTTCCCAGGGGCGACAGAGACCCAGTACTTC. Translation: CASSFPGATETQYF. The variable domain in full, with the rest retrieved from reference TRBV7-9 and TRBJ2-5, is DTGVSQNPRHKITKRGQNVTFRCDPISEHNRLYWYRQTLGQGPEFLTYFQNEAQLEKSRLLSDRFSAERPKGSFSTLEIQRTEQGDSAMYLCASSFPGATETQYFGPGTRLLVL.

V usage is TRBV18 and J usage is TRBJ2-7; 8 bases align to TRBD1. Trimming took 5 bases from V and 4 from J; bases not matched to a gene: 7. Germline V CDR1 and CDR2: KGHSH, LQKENI. This CDR3 has 14 amino acids. This chain's CDR3 is CASSAQGAFYEQYF. The CDR3 DNA reads TGTGCCAGCTCAGCGCAGGGGGCTTTTTACGAGCAGTACTTC.

The rearrangement links TRBV15 to TRBJ1-2; tentatively, D is TRBD1 (5 bases). The germline gives CDR1 LNHNV, CDR2 YYDKDF (reference sequence). The CDR3 covers 15 residues. V lost 0 bases to trimming and J lost 4 bases, with 12 bases between them. The CDR3 loop is CATSRDSTAIYGYTF. In nucleotides, the CDR3 is TGTGCCACCAGCAGAGATTCGACAGCTATCTATGGCTACACCTTC.

V gene TRBV4-1 combines with J gene TRBJ2-7, with D perhaps matching TRBD2 (6 bases). Germline V gene lookup returns CDR1 MGHRA and CDR2 YSYEKL. V lost 0 bases, J lost 4 bases, and 19 bases lay in between. This CDR3 comprises 17 residues. The CDR3 region has the DNA TGCGCCAGCAGCCAAGAAACTCGGGGACTGCAGAAGTACGAGCAGTACTTC. Translated, it gives CASSQETRGLQKYEQYF.

V and J are TRBV5-1 and TRBJ2-1, with TRBD2 identical over 13 bases. Germline V lookup: CDR1 SGHRS, CDR2 YFSETQ. J gave up 9 bases and V 3 bases, and 18 bases lay outside the gene matches. This CDR3 has 19 residues. CDR3 sequence (DNA): TGCGCCAGCAGCTCCGGACTAGCGGGAGATCCCCCCTTCTATAGTGAGCAGTTCTTC. It yields the protein CASSSGLAGDPPFYSEQFF.

V gene TRBV10-3 combines with J gene TRBJ1-1; D is unclear. Trimming removed 8 bases at V and 4 bases at J, with 14 bases between. The V gene's germline CDR1 is ENHRY and CDR2 SYGVKD. CDR3 size: 13 residues. The CDR3 sequence: CAILGGSATEAFF. The CDR3 nucleotides are TGTGCCATCCTAGGCGGGTCGGCCACTGAAGCTTTCTTT.

DNA of the CDR3: TGTGCCAGTAGTATCCGGGGTTACAATGAGCAGTTCTTC. Protein product: CASSIRGYNEQFF. The chain combines TRBV19 with TRBJ2-1; possibly TRBD2 for D (5 bases). The CDR3 has 13 residues. The germline gives CDR1 LNHDA, CDR2 SQIVND (reference sequence). Trimming removed 3 bases at V and 4 bases at J, with 7 bases between.